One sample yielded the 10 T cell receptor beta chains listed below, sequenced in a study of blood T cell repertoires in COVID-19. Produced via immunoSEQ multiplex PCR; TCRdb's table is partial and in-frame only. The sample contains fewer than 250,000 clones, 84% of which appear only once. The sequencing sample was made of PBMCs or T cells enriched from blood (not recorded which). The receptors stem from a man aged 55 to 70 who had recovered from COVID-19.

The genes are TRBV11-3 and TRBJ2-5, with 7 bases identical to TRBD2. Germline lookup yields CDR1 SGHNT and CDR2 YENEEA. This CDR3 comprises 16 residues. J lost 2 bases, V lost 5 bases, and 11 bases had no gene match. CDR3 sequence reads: CASSRERGEGQETQYF. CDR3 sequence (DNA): TGTGCCAGCAGCCGGGAACGGGGGGAGGGACAAGAGACCCAGTACTTC.

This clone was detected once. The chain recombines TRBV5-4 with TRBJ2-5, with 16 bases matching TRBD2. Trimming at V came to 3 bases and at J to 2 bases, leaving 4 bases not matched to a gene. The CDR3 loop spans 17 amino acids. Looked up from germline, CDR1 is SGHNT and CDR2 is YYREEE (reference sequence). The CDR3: CASSWGLAGGRQETQYF. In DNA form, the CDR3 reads TGTGCCAGCAGCTGGGGACTAGCGGGGGGGCGGCAAGAGACCCAGTACTTC.

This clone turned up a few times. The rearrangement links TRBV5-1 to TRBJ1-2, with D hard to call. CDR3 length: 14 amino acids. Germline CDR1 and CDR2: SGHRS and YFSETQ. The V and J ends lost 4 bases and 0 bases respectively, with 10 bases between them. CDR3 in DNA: TGCGCCAGCAGCCCGGGAGGGCCTAACTATGGCTACACCTTC. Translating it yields CASSPGGPNYGYTF.

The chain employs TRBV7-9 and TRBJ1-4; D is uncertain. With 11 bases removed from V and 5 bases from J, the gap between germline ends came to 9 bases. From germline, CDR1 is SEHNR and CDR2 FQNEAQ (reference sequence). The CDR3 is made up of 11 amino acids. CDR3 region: CAVGVNEKLFF. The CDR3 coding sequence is TGTGCCGTGGGAGTAAATGAAAAACTGTTTTTT.

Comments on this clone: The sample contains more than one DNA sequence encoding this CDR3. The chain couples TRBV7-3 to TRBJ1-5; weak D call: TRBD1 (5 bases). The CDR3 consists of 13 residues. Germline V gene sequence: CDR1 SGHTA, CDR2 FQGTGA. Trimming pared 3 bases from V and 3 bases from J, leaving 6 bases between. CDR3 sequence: CASSLGPNQPQHF. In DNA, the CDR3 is TGTGCCAGCAGCTTGGGGCCCAATCAGCCCCAGCATTTT.

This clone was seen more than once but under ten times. This chain's CDR3 is CASSSVQASNTEAFF. CDR3 DNA sequence: TGCGCCAGCAGCTCAGTACAGGCCTCGAACACTGAAGCTTTCTTT. The chain combines TRBV5-1 with TRBJ1-1; D is possibly TRBD1 (5 bases). The CDR3 covers 15 residues. V lost 3 bases, J lost 1 base, and 13 bases lay in between. The germline V gene has CDR1 SGHRS and CDR2 YFSETQ.

The CDR3 DNA sequence: TGTGCCAGCAGTTCCACAGGCTCCGGGGAGCTGTTTTTT. Its translation is CASSSTGSGELFF. The chain couples TRBV6-2 or TRBV6-3 to TRBJ2-2, with a tentative D call TRBD1 (5 bases). Germline assignment: CDR1 MNHEY and CDR2 SVGEGT. The germline V and J ends were trimmed by 4 bases and 6 bases, with 9 bases remaining between them. CDR3 length: 13 amino acids.

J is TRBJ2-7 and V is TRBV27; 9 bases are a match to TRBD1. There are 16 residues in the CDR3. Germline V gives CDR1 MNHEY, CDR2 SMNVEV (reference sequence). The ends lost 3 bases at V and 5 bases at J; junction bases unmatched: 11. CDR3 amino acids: CASSFMAGTGLHEQYF. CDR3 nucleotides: TGTGCCAGCAGTTTTATGGCCGGGACAGGGTTACACGAGCAGTACTTC.

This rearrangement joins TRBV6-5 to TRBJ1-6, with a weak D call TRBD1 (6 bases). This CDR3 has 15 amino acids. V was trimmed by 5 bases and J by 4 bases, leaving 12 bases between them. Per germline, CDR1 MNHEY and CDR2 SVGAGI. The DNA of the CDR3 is TGTGCCAGCAGTCGGACAGAGGCATATAATTCACCCCTCCACTTT. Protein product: CASSRTEAYNSPLHF.

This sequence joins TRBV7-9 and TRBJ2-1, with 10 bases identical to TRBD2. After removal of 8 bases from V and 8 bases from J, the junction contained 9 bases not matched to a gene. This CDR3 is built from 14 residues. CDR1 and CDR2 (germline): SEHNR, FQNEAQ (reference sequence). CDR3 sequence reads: CASSPGLAVDEQFF. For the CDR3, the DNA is TGTGCCAGCTCCCCTGGACTAGCGGTGGATGAGCAGTTCTTC.